What follows describes a single TCR beta chain. Its target is unknown. Only in-frame clones appear in the TCRdb table, and some are missing; sequencing was by immunoSEQ multiplex PCR. The table shows approximately 19,000 clones, with over 75% occurring only once. Methotrexate plus calcineurin inhibitor accompanied controls' myeloablative marrow transplants; sampling was 1 year later. The entry originates in a study of T cells after posttransplantation cyclophosphamide. Study-level results: Recipient CMV seropositivity and CMV reactivation strongly tracked TRB clonality. TRB overlap between skin or GI tissue T cells and blood was limited. Donor CD8+ memory clones often dominated recipient blood repertoires at later times.

The material sequenced was PBMCs, taken 350 to 400 days after allogeneic stem cell transplant with calcineurin inhibitor and methotrexate. The clonotype originates from a female patient between 30 and 45 years old who received an allogeneic stem cell transplant from an unrelated donor, was CMV-positive, and had acute and chronic GVHD. Some T cells may be the graft donor's.

CDR3 residues: CSVYRGDTEAFF. The CDR3 nucleotides are TGCAGCGTATACAGGGGAGACACTGAAGCTTTCTTT. This chain joins TRBV29-1 and TRBJ1-1, with 7 positions matching TRBD1. Germline CDR1 SQVTM, CDR2 ANQGSEA. V lost 6 bases, J lost 3 bases, and 4 bases stayed unmatched. CDR3 length equals 12 residues.